This T cell receptor beta chain was captured by sequencing in a study of shared clonotypes between healthy human individuals (dated by TCRdb to 2019 to 2021). For context, the study as a whole: A few men and two women, aged 18 to 49 years, made up the cohort. The study deeply sequenced blood TCR repertoires of five healthy adults to estimate repertoire size and the extent of clonotype sharing between individuals. Libraries were prepared and TCR repertoires were sequenced by different laboratories using diverse techniques, in order to increase sequencing depth and limit assay-specific biases. Per donor, three plates each were used for CD4 naive and CD4 memory, two for CD8 naive, and one for CD8 memory. Between about 0.9 and 9 billion PBMCs per donor were obtained by leukapheresis. Overall results and qualifications from the work: When a few donors were compared, the shared fraction of clonotypes was about 5% for naive CD4, less than 4% for naive CD8, about 2.5% for memory CD4, and 0.35% to 0.5% for memory CD8. Based on pairwise subsampling, the degree of clonotype sharing among donors was expected to be affected by sequencing depth. Naive subsets generally had larger estimated clonotype richness than memory subsets. Incomplete sequencing was indicated by rarefaction of sorted-subset datasets, despite the large sequencing depth. Compared with non-shared clonotypes, clonotypes shared by all four sorted-subset donors had higher generation probabilities. Because the study included only a small number of donors, the genetic and exposure-history diversity represented was limited. Sampling was restricted to blood, and TCR repertoires in tissue are likely to differ from TCR repertoires in blood.

The germline V gene encodes CDR1 MNHEY and CDR2 SMNVEV (reference sequence). Inclusive of the bounding cysteine and phenylalanine, the CDR3 is 11 residues long. Only CDR3 DNA remains: 33 bases, in frame from the first base. Deletion took 4 bases off V and 3 bases off J, with a span of 4 bases between the germline ends. Using the deep immunoSEQ assay, TCR CDR3 regions were amplified from genomic DNA by multiplex PCR. Genomic DNA extracted from each cell subset was distributed evenly over all wells of several immunoSEQ 96-well plates, and each plate served as one replicate. For sorted subsets, roughly 200 ng of genomic DNA, equivalent to tens of thousands of T cell genomes, went into each replicate PCR. Purified libraries were quantified with a Qubit 3.0 fluorometer, sized on a Bioanalyzer 2100, and re-quantified with the KAPA Library Quantification kit. Every immunoSEQ 96-well plate was sequenced on a separate single-read 150-cycle Illumina NextSeq 550 flow cell. The authors' analysis ran thus. Because the immunoSEQ output held only junctional sequences and lacked quality scores, the filtering could not match the filtering applied to full-length reads. Sequences were annotated with PyIR, a Python wrapper for IgBLAST v1.9, and V/J genes and CDR3 were assigned using IMGT germline references. Reads were removed for weak V/J assignments (E-value above 1e-6), missing CDR3, stop codons, out-of-frame junctions, or ambiguous translated residues. V3J clonotypes were defined as sequences sharing the same inferred V gene, J gene, and CDR3 amino acid sequence. Percentage overlap between repertoires was computed as shared unique clonotypes divided by the size of the smaller repertoire. Richness of each repertoire was evaluated using RTK rarefaction, the Chao1 estimator, and Recon v2.1 estimates of unobserved clonotypes. OLGA was used to compute generation probabilities for all TCRbeta clonotypes that the gDNA method yielded from four donors. Not all clones reach the TCRdb copy of this immuneACCESS table, which keeps in-frame sequences only. Checked studies attribute under half of the gap to unresolved V genes and leave the rest unexplained. Clone size and V and J calls were adopted from that table, with D and trimming inferred from the DNA. This sample has hundreds of thousands of clones in its table, and less than 85% of those were observed once. In total, the top ten clones hold approximately 10% of the sample.

As to this clone: Its target antigen remains unknown. The input lacks base qualities; no much larger clone sits a single base away. This CDR3 is also generated by other DNA sequences in the sample.

The donors were healthy, HIV-negative adults who had no recently reported acute infections or vaccinations. Every donor was a Caucasian adult residing in Nashville, Tennessee, USA. CD4+ T cells were enriched by magnetic negative selection; naive cells were then positively selected on CD45RA, and the negative fraction formed the memory subset. Blood was obtained by leukapheresis, after which PBMCs were separated by Ficoll-Histopaque density gradient centrifugation and cryopreserved in liquid nitrogen vapor phase. Analytical flow cytometry was used to check the purity and quantity of every magnetically sorted T cell population. Genomic DNA was isolated from every sorted fraction and measured by UV absorbance on a Nanodrop 2000c.

The sequence links TRBV27 to TRBJ2-7; the D segment cannot be called with confidence. Sequencing was carried out using memory CD4+ T cells sorted from blood. The meaning of the sample's cell subset or site label: CD45RA-negative fraction. The receptor comes from a man in his thirties or forties in good health. DNA sequence: TGTGCCAGCAGTTCGTACTACGAGCAGTACTTC. Translated, it reads CASSSYYEQYF.